This entry concerns a single T cell receptor (beta chain). Antigen unknown. CDR3 length equals 14 residues. Germline V lookup: CDR1 SGHDT, CDR2 YYEEEE. The V end lost 4 bases, the J end lost 0 bases, and 10 bases lay between the germline ends. The data belong to a study of identical twins. General study points: Out-of-frame alpha sequences common to twins were enriched for low generation probability. It was possible that invariant MAIT and iNKT cells partly confounded the zero-insertion analyses. The analysis was cross-sectional rather than longitudinal within donors. The more abundant beta clonotypes in cord blood had fewer insertions, and memory repertoires did not show this.

Using its own MiXCR run on the 5' RACE reads, TCRdb lists one record per CDR3 protein. The table includes fewer than 250,000 distinct CDR3 sequences, 9.4% detected once. Sequences were obtained from memory (CD45RO+) T cells sorted from blood. The sequence was obtained from a young woman in good health. The genes are TRBV5-6 and TRBJ1-2; D is unclear. The CDR3 loop is CASSPGPSNYGYTF. The CDR3 DNA reads as TGTGCCAGCAGCCCAGGACCCTCTAACTATGGCTACACCTTC.